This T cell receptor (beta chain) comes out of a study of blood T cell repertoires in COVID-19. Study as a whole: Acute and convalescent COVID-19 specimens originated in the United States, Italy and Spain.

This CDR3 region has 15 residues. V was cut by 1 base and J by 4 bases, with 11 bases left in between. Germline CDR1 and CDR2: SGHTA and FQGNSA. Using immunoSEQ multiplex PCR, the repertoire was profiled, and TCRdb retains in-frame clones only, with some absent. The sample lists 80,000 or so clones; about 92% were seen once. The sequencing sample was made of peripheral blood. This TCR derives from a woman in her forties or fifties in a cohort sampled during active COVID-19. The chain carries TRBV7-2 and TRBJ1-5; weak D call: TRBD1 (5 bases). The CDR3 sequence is CASSLVQDVNQPQHF. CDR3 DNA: TGTGCCAGCAGCTTAGTACAGGACGTTAATCAGCCCCAGCATTTT.